Listed below are T cell receptor beta chains from one sample, sequenced in a study of blood T cell repertoires in COVID-19. TCRdb keeps only in-frame clones here, not all; method: immunoSEQ multiplex PCR. This sample has 250,000 to 400,000 clones, with around 88% found just once. Sequenced: peripheral blood. These receptors came from a woman in her twenties or thirties with COVID-19, enrolled during active disease. Both conserved end residues are part of each CDR3.

>TRBJ1-5|TRBV19
CASSIEAHSNQPQHF
>TRBJ1-1|TRBV20-1
CSASGGLGTEAFF
>TRBJ2-7|TRBV10-3
CAISESIQGKGEQYF
>TRBJ1-5|TRBV2
CASSLRGGGSQPQHF
>TRBJ2-7|TRBV5-1
CASSKDRVDFYEQYF
>TRBJ2-3|TRBV14
CASSRRLAGTLTDTQYF
>TRBJ2-1|TRBV28
CASSRPGTSVANEQFF
>TRBJ1-1|TRBV6-5
CASSLTRNTEAFF
>TRBJ1-4|TRBV7-2
CASSSQGNNEKLFF
>TRBJ2-1|TRBV28
CASSPLWAGNEQFF
>TRBJ1-2|TRBV16
CASSPARTGTDGYTF
>TRBJ1-2|TRBV2
CASSVGQGYGYTF
>TRBJ1-4|TRBV12-3/TRBV12-4
CASGGTNEKLFF
>TRBJ2-2|TRBV7-9
CASSYSGGPTGGELFF
>TRBJ1-2|TRBV4-3
CASSQASDGGNYGYTF
>TRBJ2-7|TRBV19
CASSPTGRYEQYF
>TRBJ2-1|TRBV10-1
CASRDPGQFGDEQFF
>TRBJ2-7|TRBV4-3
CASSHISATGFGEQYF
>TRBJ2-5|TRBV5-1
CASSLTLLGETQYF
>TRBJ2-3|TRBV11-3
CASSPLAGGSTDTQYF
>TRBJ2-3|TRBV7-3
CASSLGTSGGSDTQYF
>TRBJ2-6|TRBV9
CASSVDRANVLTF
>TRBJ1-5|TRBV6-5
CASRNQGGGNQPQHF
>TRBJ2-2|TRBV7-9
CASSLARDTSNTGELFF
>TRBJ1-1|TRBV9
CASSVSPGQESFF
>TRBJ2-1|TRBV7-9
CASSFSGGPIGEQFF
>TRBJ2-1|TRBV7-9
CASSPAGTDNEQFF
>TRBJ1-1|TRBV27
CASSTQVATEAFF
>TRBJ1-6|TRBV28
CASKTEMNSPLHF
>TRBJ2-1|TRBV11-2
CASSLEVRGFEQFF
>TRBJ1-6|TRBV5-1
CASSQDGQGNSPLHF
>TRBJ2-3|TRBV9
CASSVELADSTDTQYF
>TRBJ2-2|TRBV3-1/TRBV3-2
CASSQAHRAGGSGELFF
>TRBJ1-5|TRBV18
CASSPTPQEPQHF
>TRBJ1-1|TRBV5-1
CASSLGPRGTEAFF
>TRBJ1-1|TRBV7-9
CASSPRQGITEAFF
>TRBJ1-2|TRBV7-2
CASSPTANYGYTF
>TRBJ2-4|TRBV9
CASSAGTGRDKNIQYF
>TRBJ1-2|TRBV5-1
CASSPATGYGYTF
>TRBJ1-5|TRBV19
CASSGQGSGQPQHF
>TRBJ1-3|TRBV4-1
CASSHSTRASGNTIYF
>TRBJ1-5|TRBV11-2
CASSLGGAFGQPQHF
>TRBJ2-2|TRBV5-1
CASRIAGGPGGELFF
>TRBJ1-2|TRBV11-2
CASSSIRGIDPNYGYTF
>TRBJ2-2|TRBV7-2
CASSLDRNTGELFF
>TRBJ2-5|TRBV11-2
CASSQGLTETQYF
>TRBJ2-1|TRBV7-9
CASRLYNEQFF
>TRBJ2-5|TRBV6-1
CASGEGAQETQYF
>TRBJ1-1|TRBV3-1/TRBV3-2
CASSQGRRLGDTEAFF
>TRBJ2-7|TRBV5-6
CASSPGTGGVEQYF
>TRBJ2-1|TRBV19
CASSRLAGDYNEQFF